This T cell receptor beta chain originates from a study of long-term antiretroviral therapy in people with HIV (dated by TCRdb to 2022 to 2024). With respect to the entire study: The earliest samples were collected about a decade before the 2015 WHO recommendation for immediate ART, when ART was typically delayed until CD4 counts fell. A retrospective serial study tested whether changes in peripheral blood TRB repertoire composition and diversity were associated with ART initiation and durable HIV suppression. The cohort contributed over 150 cryopreserved PBMC samples from 30 to 35 adults with confirmed HIV infection, collected serially over a mean of approximately six years (range 1-12). Of the roughly 30 participants with HIV, roughly 10 were female. No cross-contamination during QIAcube processing was shown when test extractions of a monoclonal T-cell line were performed alongside a few dozen polyclonal samples. Study-wide findings and limitations: Owing to limited PBMC availability, only the TCR beta chain was sequenced, without alpha chain pairing. Because pre-ART samples had limited cell numbers, profiling was done on unsorted PBMC rather than on sorted CD4+ and CD8+ T cells. Inferences about post-ART repertoire changes were limited because no data were available on ART adherence, viral resistance or therapy changes. Samples dated from 2004 to 2017, and the ART regimens used may be less effective than current ones. Starting ART was linked to a significant rise in TRB diversity, yet even after long-term ART the diversity remained significantly lower than in transplant donor controls. CDR3 length ranges in HIV repertoires were narrower than in controls, and network structure suggested an antigen-experienced repertoire with only a slight naive shift after ART. Expanded TRB clones identified before ART initiation dominated the repertoire across all time points, though the dominance fluctuated and decreased in many PLHIV after ART.

Sequencing of the TRB variable region was done with the immunoSEQ hsTCRB v3.0 assay at survey level resolution. A depth of roughly 40,000-55,000 T-cell genomes per sample was targeted for TRB sequencing. An Illumina MiSeq with a v3 150-cycle kit was used to sequence the pooled TRB libraries. From the authors' description of their analysis: Repertoire analysis was run in R within a reproducible Nextflow workflow that covered QC, data transformation and analysis. Custom analyses were implemented in LymphoSeq2, an R package for AIRR-Seq data exploration. After excluding several samples that yielded fewer than 5000 total TRB sequences, approximately 180 HIV repertoires remained for analysis. Of the roughly 180 retained HIV repertoires, over 55 were collected before and 120 to 140 after ART initiation. Repertoires were downsampled to 5000 TRB nucleotide sequences, and summary statistics were averaged over 100 downsampling iterations. The analysis kept only TRB sequences whose CDR3 regions were at least seven amino acids long. A Shannon entropy-derived clonality score and the Gini coefficient were used to measure diversity. In the repertoire networks, any two of the top 5000 CDR3 amino acid sequences were connected whenever the two sequences differed by an edit distance of one. Antigen specificity groups and MHC restriction were predicted for TRB CDR3 amino acid sequences with GLIPH2. To flag known CMV, EBV, HIV or tissue antigen associations, CDR3 amino acid sequences were matched against VDJdb and McPAS-TCR. Pre-ART, post-ART and control groups were compared with Wilcoxon signed-rank tests and Holm-Bonferroni correction. In TCRdb, the immuneACCESS table is reduced to in-frame sequences with V and J assigned. These tables do not hold every clone; where another copy was compared, an unresolved V gene accounts for under half, and the others remain unexplained. V and J calls plus clone size are reproduced from that table; the DNA served to infer D and trimming. Within this sample are tens of thousands of clones, with approximately 80% of them counted one time only. Of the sample, nearly 3.5% falls within the top ten clones.

CDR1 and CDR2 were assigned from the germline V gene (reference sequence) as LNHDA and SQIVND. From the cysteine through the phenylalanine, the CDR3 covers 17 amino acids. Only CDR3 DNA is held: 51 bases, read in frame from base 1. V is trimmed back by 6 bases and J by 6 bases, and the junction contains 14 bases that no gene match accounts for. In this sample, this clone turned up a few times. The target of this receptor is not known. No much larger clone exists at a distance of one base, and base qualities are not known. Inclusion was restricted to participants for whom at least one PBMC sample before ART initiation and at least two post-ART samples were available. Treatment was received in the United States of America by all participants with HIV. Before DNA extraction, cryopreserved samples containing 1-10 million PBMC were thawed and washed. At the time of the earliest PBMC sample, participants with HIV were aged between roughly 20 and 55 years. PBMC samples from each participant spanned 1-4 timepoints before ART initiation and 2-8 timepoints after ART initiation, with a median of 7 samples. For every participant, serial HIV viral load, CD4+ T-cell count, ART history and demographic data were obtained. Using a Qiagen kit on a QIAcube, genomic DNA was extracted from unsorted PBMC, with samples processed in batches of 12.

The specimen comprised unsorted PBMCs, sampled 1.9 years after starting antiretroviral therapy. This receptor was identified in a woman in her 50s with HIV. The chain was built from TRBV19 and TRBJ1-4; the junction holds 9 bases that match TRBD1. The nucleotide sequence reads as follows: TGTGCCAGTAGAGGGACAGGGCTAACCGGGGGTTATGAAAAACTGTTTTTT. Translated, this gives CASRGTGLTGGYEKLFF.